These 17 T cell receptor beta chains originate from one sample sequenced in a study of blood T cells in healthy people across ages (dated by TCRdb to 2013 to 2016). Library creation used 5' RACE. Data came from an Illumina HiSeq 2500. The second PCR ran for about 6 to 11 cycles and used a J-beta primer mix along with a sample-barcoded 5' primer. The public reads were reanalyzed by TCRdb: fastp trimming at Q25, MiXCR alignment, in-frame beta chains only. A single entry per CDR3 protein holds the most common genes and DNA from its merged rows. This sample holds more than 700,000 distinct CDR3 sequences; about 42% were observed only once. The ten largest clones represent about a sixth of the sample. The source material was blood. The receptors derive from a man aged 80 or over in good health.

This clonotype was recorded a few times. The chain carries TRBV5-1 and TRBJ2-3; no firm D call. V lost 2 bases, J lost 0 bases, and 13 bases lay in between. The CDR3 length is 16 residues. The germline CDR1 and CDR2 sequences are SGHRS and YFSETQ. CDR3: CASSFRVSDSTDTQYF. The CDR3 nucleotides read TGCGCCAGCAGCTTCCGCGTCAGCGATAGCACAGATACGCAGTATTTT.

CDR3 region: CASSLRGTSGGSPYNEQFF. The CDR3 region has the DNA TGTGCCAGCAGCTTAAGGGGGACTAGCGGAGGGAGCCCCTACAATGAGCAGTTCTTC. This chain connects TRBV11-2 to TRBJ2-1; 11 bases are a match to TRBD2. V shed 2 bases and J 2 bases; nucleotides not matched to a gene: 11. This CDR3 is built from 19 residues. The germline CDR1 and CDR2 sequences are SGHAT and FQNNGV.

At least ten counts were recorded for this clonotype. The rearrangement joins TRBV20-1 to TRBJ2-7, with D perhaps assigned TRBD1 or TRBD2 (5 bases each). Trimming removed 8 bases from V and 3 bases from J, with 14 bases in between. The germline V gene encodes CDR1 DFQATT and CDR2 SNEGSKA (reference sequence). The CDR3 length is 12 residues. The CDR3 nucleotides are TGCAGTCCACTAGGGGAGTACTACGAGCAGTACTTC. Protein sequence: CSPLGEYYEQYF.

Details on this clonotype: A much larger clone differs by one base, so this may be a read error. The chain carries TRBV11-1 and TRBJ2-1; 8 nucleotides align to TRBD2. This CDR3 spans 16 amino acids. Germline-derived CDR1 and CDR2 are SGHAT and FQDESV (reference sequence). This CDR3 is CANSDRSGKDYNEQFF. The CDR3, as DNA: TGTGCCAACAGCGACCGTAGCGGGAAAGACTACAATGAGCAGTTCTTC.

There are many counts of this clonotype. The CDR3 loop is CSAETSGASYNEQFF. The CDR3 DNA sequence: TGCAGTGCAGAGACTAGCGGGGCCTCCTACAATGAGCAGTTCTTC. This chain links TRBV20-1 with TRBJ2-1, with 11 bases that match TRBD2. V was pared by 6 bases and J by 0 bases, with 4 bases of the junction left unmatched. CDR3 length: 15 amino acids. In germline, CDR1 is DFQATT, CDR2 SNEGSKA (reference sequence).

In this sample, this clonotype turned up a few times. The gene calls are TRBV12-3 or TRBV12-4 and TRBJ2-7; 9 nucleotides align to TRBD1. V lost 5 bases and J lost 6; bases outside the gene matches: 5. The CDR3 spans 13 residues. The CDR3 loop is CASSRDRVGEQYF. CDR3 coding DNA: TGTGCCAGCAGTAGGGACAGGGTTGGCGAGCAGTACTTC.

Only a few counts were recorded for this clonotype. The chain combines TRBV30 with TRBJ2-1; D is uncertain. The CDR3 spans 14 residues. V was trimmed by 4 bases and J by 8 bases, leaving 18 bases between them. Germline lookup yields CDR1 GTSNPN and CDR2 SVGIG (reference sequence). The DNA of the CDR3 is TGTGCCTGGACCCTATACAAGGGAATCGATGAGCAGTTCTTC. Translating gives CAWTLYKGIDEQFF. The full variable domain, rest sourced from reference TRBV30 and TRBJ2-1, is SQTIHQWPATLVQPVGSPLSLECTVEGTSNPNLYWYRQAAGRGLQLLFYSVGIGQISSEVPQNLSASRPQDRQFILSSKKLLLSDSGFYLCAWTLYKGIDEQFFGPGTRLTVL.

V is TRBV7-6 and J is TRBJ2-1; 8 bases align to TRBD2. Losses at the gene ends were 5 bases for V and 9 bases for J; bases not matched to a gene: 3. The CDR3 is 12 residues long. CDR1 and CDR2 (germline): SGHVS, FNYEAQ. For the CDR3, the DNA is TGTGCCAGCAGCCCCCTAGCGGGTGAGCAGTTCTTC. Its translation is CASSPLAGEQFF.

The J gene is TRBJ2-1, the V gene TRBV20-1; TRBD2 agrees at 7 bases. The CDR3 runs to 15 residues. CDR1 and CDR2 (germline): DFQATT, SNEGSKA (reference sequence). Germline trimming cut 6 bases from V and 2 bases from J; bases unmatched to any gene: 10. The CDR3 sequence: CSANPLAAPYNEQFF. CDR3 DNA sequence: TGCAGTGCGAACCCGCTAGCGGCCCCCTACAATGAGCAGTTCTTC.

This clonotype was counted at least ten times. The chain uses TRBV28 and TRBJ2-7, with D hard to call. The CDR3 totals 14 residues. The V and J ends lost 3 bases and 7 bases respectively, with 16 bases between them. CDR1 is MDHEN, CDR2 SYDVKM, per germline. In nucleotides, the CDR3 is TGTGCCAGCAGTTTTGGGGAATCCCACAATGAGCAGTACTTC. It translates to CASSFGESHNEQYF.

J is TRBJ2-7 and V is TRBV20-1, with D possibly matching TRBD2 (6 bases). CDR3 length equals 15 residues. The germline CDR1 and CDR2 sequences are DFQATT and SNEGSKA (reference sequence). The V and J ends lost 5 bases and 3 bases respectively, with 20 bases between them. CDR3 DNA: TGCAGTGCTGAGGGAGGAATGGAGGGCCGCTACGAGCAGTACTTC. This encodes CSAEGGMEGRYEQYF.

The chain couples TRBV12-3 or TRBV12-4 to TRBJ1-1, with D uncertain. V lost 3 bases and J 6 bases, leaving 8 bases between the germline ends. The CDR3 contains 12 residues. The CDR3 bases are TGTGCCAGCAGTTTGATCGGCGCTGAAGCTTTCTTT. Protein sequence: CASSLIGAEAFF.

This chain links TRBV5-6 with TRBJ2-2; a possible D gene is TRBD1 (6 bases). V was shortened by 0 bases and J by 3 bases, with 9 bases between the two germline ends. The CDR3 is 15 amino acids. Looked up from germline, CDR1 is SGHDT and CDR2 is YYEEEE. The CDR3 here is CASSLAGAYTGELFF. The CDR3 DNA is TGTGCCAGCAGCTTGGCAGGGGCCTACACCGGGGAGCTGTTTTTT.

In DNA form, the CDR3 reads TGTGCCAGCAGCCTAAGGGGACTAGCGCGTAGCACAGATACGCAGTATTTT. Its translation: CASSLRGLARSTDTQYF. The gene calls are TRBV7-2 and TRBJ2-3, with 10 bases fitting TRBD2. The trim removed 5 bases at V and 0 bases at J, leaving 8 bases unmatched. From germline, CDR1 is SGHTA and CDR2 FQGNSA. This CDR3 is built from 17 residues.

V usage is TRBV20-1 and J usage is TRBJ1-5; 7 nucleotides line up with TRBD1. The CDR3 loop spans 14 amino acids. The J segment lost 2 bases and the V segment lost 3 bases, leaving 4 bases of the junction unmatched. CDR1 DFQATT and CDR2 SNEGSKA come from the germline V gene (reference sequence). The DNA for the CDR3 is TGCAGTGCTAGGCCCACAGGGGGCAATCAGCCCCAGCATTTT. Its translation: CSARPTGGNQPQHF.

This clonotype came up a few times. The rearrangement links TRBV20-1 to TRBJ2-3; TRBD2 matches at 10 bases. This CDR3 comprises 16 residues. Trimming at V came to 0 bases and at J to 0 bases, leaving 3 bases not matched to a gene. Looked up from germline, CDR1 is DFQATT and CDR2 is SNEGSKA (reference sequence). The DNA for the CDR3 is TGCAGTGCTAGAGATGTTAGCGGGGGGAGCACAGATACGCAGTATTTT. This gives the protein CSARDVSGGSTDTQYF.

Turning to this clonotype: A much larger clone lies a single base off, so this may be a read error. V usage is TRBV20-1 and J usage is TRBJ2-5, with D tentatively TRBD2 (6 bases). This CDR3 is 16 amino acids long. Looked up from germline, CDR1 is DFQATT and CDR2 is SNEGSKA (reference sequence). Trimming pared 3 bases from V and 11 bases from J, leaving 28 bases between. As DNA, the CDR3 is TGCAGTGCTAGTGGAAGGGTGGGAGGACTCTACAATGAGCAGTACTTC. Translated: CSASGRVGGLYNEQYF.